This TCR beta chain was retrieved from a study of blood T cell repertoires in COVID-19. As for the study in general: Samples of COVID-19 (acute and convalescent) were obtained from the United States, Italy and Spain. PBMCs, B-cell-depleted T cells, or T cells provided the cDNA or gDNA that made up the material.

Authors' methods: Amplification of reference gene primers provided the estimated nucleated cell counts. Profiled with immunoSEQ multiplex PCR; TCRdb holds only in-frame clones, not every one. V and J calls and clone size follow that table, whereas D and trimming were derived from the DNA. Here the sample spans under 250,000 clones, 84% being singletons. The sample taken for sequencing was peripheral blood. The sequence was collected from a man in his fifties or sixties with acute or convalescent COVID-19.

The CDR3 here is CARGQANQPQHF. The CDR3 bases are TGTGCCAGGGGACAGGCGAATCAGCCCCAGCATTTT. The J gene is TRBJ1-5, the V gene TRBV21-1; the D call TRBD1 from the table was never checked on the DNA. TRBV21-1 is a listed pseudogene. CDR3 length: 12 residues.